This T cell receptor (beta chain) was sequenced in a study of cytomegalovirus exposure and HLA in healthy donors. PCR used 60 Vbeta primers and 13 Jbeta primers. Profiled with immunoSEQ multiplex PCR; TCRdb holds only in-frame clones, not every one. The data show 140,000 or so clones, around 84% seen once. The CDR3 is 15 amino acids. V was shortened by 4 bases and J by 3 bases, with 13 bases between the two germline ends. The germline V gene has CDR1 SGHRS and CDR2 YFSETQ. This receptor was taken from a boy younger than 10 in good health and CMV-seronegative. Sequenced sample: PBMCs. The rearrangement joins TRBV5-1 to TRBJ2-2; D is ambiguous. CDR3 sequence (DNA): TGCGCCAGCAGCCCCGGGTCCCAGTACACCGGGGAGCTGTTTTTT. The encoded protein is CASSPGSQYTGELFF.